This TCR beta chain is drawn from a study of shared clonotypes between healthy human individuals. Produced via immunoSEQ multiplex PCR; TCRdb's table is partial and in-frame only. The sample lists approximately 2.5 million clones; 90% to 95% were seen once. Study results and caveats: Rarefaction revealed incomplete sorted-subset sequencing despite large depth. Sharing across a few donors was seen in around 5% of naive CD4 clonotypes.

To note about this clone: Its specificity is unknown.

CDR1 SGHNT and CDR2 YYREEE come from the germline V gene (reference sequence). V was clipped by 4 bases and J by 3 bases; unmatched bases: 6. The CDR3 loop spans 16 amino acids. The chain carries TRBV5-4 and TRBJ2-1, with 11 nucleotides matching TRBD2. The TCR was taken from a man in his late teens or twenties in good health. Some clones in this sample may be carry-over from other donors' samples. Sequencing used naive CD4+ T cells from PBMCs. Described subset: CD45RA+ positively selected. The CDR3 here is CASSGTSGLGYNEQFF. The CDR3 region has the DNA TGTGCCAGCAGCGGGACTAGCGGCCTGGGCTACAATGAGCAGTTCTTC.